This T cell receptor (beta chain) was recovered during a study of immune evolution from preneoplasia to lung adenocarcinoma (dated by TCRdb to the early 2020s). Some background on the complete study: HLA loss of heterozygosity was observed in roughly 6.8%, 16% and 36% of AIS, MIA and ADC lesions, respectively, and was not observed in any AAH lesions. The study profiled immune contexture across lung adenocarcinoma precursors and invasive adenocarcinoma using immune gene expression, TCR sequencing and multiplex immunofluorescence. Resected precursor lesions (AAH, AIS, MIA) and invasive adenocarcinomas were each compared against paired morphologically normal lung tissue. The sample size depended on which specimens were available, not on a prior power calculation. Whole exome sequencing and methylation data from the same cohort of nodules were integrated with the immune data. The overall cohort comprised under 70 patients with pulmonary nodules who underwent surgical resection. TCR sequencing data were obtained from 51 patients. According to the study, around 110 samples went through TCR sequencing. Class I HLA alleles were inferred from exome data with POLYSOLVER, and allele-specific HLA loss was detected with LOHHLA.

About this clone itself: Its target antigen remains unknown. No base quality values were provided; no much bigger clone lies one nucleotide off.

TCR beta CDR3 regions were sequenced from DNA using the immunoSEQ hsTCRbeta Kit. Per the authors' processing: TCR sequencing data were analysed with the ImmunoSEQ Analyzer. T cell clonality was defined as 1 minus Pielou's evenness, as computed on productive rearrangements. T cell diversity was measured with the inverse Simpson index on productive templates. T cell density was expressed as TCR beta template counts normalized to usable DNA, with usable DNA estimated by amplifying and sequencing housekeeping genes. Two-sided Kruskal-Wallis tests were used to compare TCR metrics across histologic stages. The immuneACCESS repertoire file appears here via TCRdb, limited to in-frame rearrangements. These files lack a portion of the clones; in checked studies, under half of the deficit traces to unresolved V genes, and the cause of the others is not known. V and J calls and clone size are given by that table; D and trimming were obtained from the DNA. This sample holds about 6,500 clones; 75% to 90% were observed only once. The ten most abundant clones make up 2.5% to 3.5% of the sample.

The study at large found these results: Clonality was highest in normal lung, while later-stage lesions appeared to have lower clonality but higher T cell density and diversity. Top T cell clone frequencies were highest in normal lung and appeared to decrease progressively from AAH through AIS, MIA and invasive adenocarcinoma. Because all patients were from Japan and China, applicability to Western populations was uncertain. The highest T cell clonality was observed in KRAS-mutant nodules compared with EGFR-mutant or double wild-type lesions. The findings rested on association rather than direct causation, and larger cohorts with long-term follow-up and longitudinal biopsies were considered necessary.

The patients had resection in Japan or China between the mid-2010s and the late 2010s. Histologic diagnosis of each case was confirmed independently by two lung cancer pathologists on H&E slides. To enrich premalignant or tumor cells for nucleic acid extraction, macro-dissection was performed after pathologic assessment. DNA was isolated from FFPE tissue using the AllPrep DNA/RNA FFPE Kit. Based on the germline V gene (reference sequence), the CDR1 and CDR2 sequences are GTSNPN and SVGIG. Taken from cysteine to phenylalanine, the CDR3 has 14 residues. The entry retains the CDR3 DNA only, 42 bases that are in frame from base 1. Ends trimmed: V by 2 bases, J by 7 bases; bases unmatched to a gene: 7.

This receptor was taken from a donor of 70 years or more with lung adenocarcinoma. Here the chain combines TRBV30 and TRBJ1-5; 8 bases in the junction line up with TRBD1. Sequenced material: FFPE lung adenocarcinoma in situ tissue. What this sample's cell subset or site label stands for: preinvasive adenocarcinoma in situ (AIS). The CDR3 reads as follows: CAWSMDRDWQPQHF. DNA sequence: TGTGCCTGGAGTATGGACAGGGACTGGCAGCCCCAGCATTTT. Here the CDR3 is joined to the reference TRBV30 and TRBJ1-5 genes, and the full variable domain is: SQTIHQWPATLVQPVGSPLSLECTVEGTSNPNLYWYRQAAGRGLQLLFYSVGIGQISSEVPQNLSASRPQDRQFILSSKKLLLSDSGFYLCAWSMDRDWQPQHFGDGTRLSIL.